These 27 T cell receptor beta chains came from one sample sequenced in a study of tumour-infiltrating T cells in Burkitt lymphoma. Method: immunoSEQ multiplex PCR; TCRdb's copy keeps in-frame clones and lacks some. Here the sample spans about 5,600 clones, around 17% being singletons. The specimen sequenced was tumor tissue. All receptors derive from a human donor with diffuse large B-cell lymphoma.

Only a few counts were recorded for this clone. The CDR3 reads CASSPTRDTEAFF. CDR3 DNA sequence: TGTGCCAGCTCTCCAACTCGGGACACTGAAGCTTTCTTT. The rearrangement uses TRBV18 and TRBJ1-1; no reliable D call. CDR3 length: 13 residues. Between the trimmed V and J ends, which lost 6 bases and 3 bases, there was a span of 11 bases. The germline V gene has CDR1 KGHSH and CDR2 LQKENI.

The chain couples TRBV28 to TRBJ2-3, with 12 bases identical to TRBD2. CDR3 length: 18 amino acids. The V segment lost 6 bases and the J segment 4 bases; nucleotides outside the gene matches: 14. Germline CDR1 reads MDHEN; CDR2 reads SYDVKM. CDR3 region: CASSQWGLAGHRSDTQYF. The CDR3 DNA follows: TGTGCCAGCAGCCAGTGGGGACTAGCGGGTCATAGGTCAGATACGCAGTATTTT.

The V call is TRBV2, the J call TRBJ1-2; D possibly corresponds to TRBD1 (6 bases). This CDR3 spans 16 amino acids. V lost 6 bases and J lost 1, with 18 bases in between. CDR1 and CDR2 (germline): SNHLY, FYNNEI. CDR3 residues: CASREIQGFHNYGYTF. The CDR3, as DNA: TGTGCCAGCAGAGAGATACAGGGCTTCCATAACTATGGCTACACCTTC.

The chain recombines TRBV21-1 with TRBJ1-1. TRBV21-1 represents a pseudogene. This CDR3 has 11 amino acids. This CDR3 reads CASNQNTEAFF. CDR3 bases: TGTGCCAGCAACCAGAACACTGAAGCTTTCTTT.

This clone was counted only a few times. The chain carries TRBV19 and TRBJ2-5, with 9 bases lining up with TRBD1. CDR1 and CDR2 from the germline V gene are LNHDA and SQIVND (reference sequence). J gave up 5 bases and V 5 bases, and 15 bases lay outside the gene matches. The CDR3 spans 17 residues. The CDR3 bases are TGTGCCAGTAGTTCCAACCTCCGGACAGGGGTCATGGAGACCCAGTACTTC. Its protein product is CASSSNLRTGVMETQYF.

The chain carries TRBV19 and TRBJ2-3, with 7 bases aligning to TRBD1. Germline CDR1 reads LNHDA; CDR2 reads SQIVND (reference sequence). V shed 9 bases, J shed 0 bases, and the junction held 6 bases outside the gene matches. The CDR3 spans 14 residues. The CDR3 DNA follows: TGTGCCAGCCGGACAGGACTTAGCACAGATACGCAGTATTTT. It translates to CASRTGLSTDTQYF.

The J gene is TRBJ2-5, the V gene TRBV5-1; D gene ambiguous. There are 11 residues in the CDR3. CDR1 and CDR2 (germline): SGHRS, YFSETQ. V was clipped by 0 bases and J by 3 bases, with 0 bases between them. CDR3 amino acids: CASSLEETQYF. CDR3 nucleotides: TGCGCCAGCAGCTTGGAAGAGACCCAGTACTTC.

The rearrangement uses TRBV9 and TRBJ2-2, with D maybe TRBD2 (6 bases). The germline V gene encodes CDR1 SGDLS and CDR2 YYNGEE. The ends were cut back, 4 bases at V and 5 bases at J, with 12 bases in the middle. This CDR3 is built from 14 residues. This CDR3 is CASSSTGGTGELFF. In DNA, the CDR3 is TGTGCCAGCAGCTCCACTGGGGGGACCGGGGAGCTGTTTTTT.

V and J are TRBV7-9 and TRBJ1-5; D may be TRBD1 (5 bases). Deletions cut 5 bases from V and 11 bases from J, with 16 bases between. Germline CDR1 SEHNR, CDR2 FQNEAQ (reference sequence). This CDR3 contains 13 residues. The CDR3 reads CASSPKGKGSQHF. The CDR3 nucleotides read TGTGCCAGCAGCCCCAAAGGAAAGGGGTCCCAGCATTTT.

V usage is TRBV20-1 and J usage is TRBJ2-3; D unresolved. This CDR3 comprises 11 residues. CDR1 and CDR2 from the germline V gene are DFQATT and SNEGSKA (reference sequence). The V and J ends lost 4 bases and 7 bases respectively, with 9 bases between them. CDR3 in amino acids: CSAILSNTQYF. The CDR3 region has the DNA TGCAGTGCTATACTTTCAAATACGCAGTATTTT.

The chain combines TRBV6-1 with TRBJ1-2; maybe TRBD1 (6 bases). CDR1 is MNHNS, CDR2 SASEGT, per germline. V was trimmed by 5 bases and J by 4 bases, leaving 14 bases between them. The CDR3 sequence is 14 residues long. The CDR3: CASSQMTGLYGYTF. CDR3 nucleotides: TGTGCCAGCAGTCAAATGACAGGTCTCTATGGCTACACCTTC.

The rearrangement joins TRBV5-1 to TRBJ1-2, with 11 bases identical to TRBD1. Germline V gene data show CDR1 as SGHRS and CDR2 as YFSETQ. Unmatched junction bases numbered 2, after V lost 4 bases and J lost 3 bases. The CDR3 is 14 amino acids. For the CDR3, the DNA is TGCGCCAGCAGCCTGGGACAGGGGGACTATGGCTACACCTTC. Protein product: CASSLGQGDYGYTF.

This clone turned up a few times. The chain couples TRBV6-5 to TRBJ2-1; 7 bases match TRBD1. Germline V gene lookup returns CDR1 MNHEY and CDR2 SVGAGI. Trimming at V came to 9 bases and at J to 1 base, leaving 3 bases not matched to a gene. The CDR3 length is 13 residues. Here the CDR3 DNA reads TGTGCCAGTACAGGGGATTCCTACAATGAGCAGTTCTTC. Translating it yields CASTGDSYNEQFF.

This clone turned up a few times. The genes are TRBV10-3 and TRBJ2-1, with D tentatively TRBD1 (6 bases). Germline V gives CDR1 ENHRY, CDR2 SYGVKD. The CDR3 totals 15 residues. V lost 2 bases, J lost 7 bases, and 15 bases lay in between. In DNA form, the CDR3 reads TGTGCCATCAGTGAGAGTGCTGGGGGCAAGAATGAGCAGTTCTTC. This sequence encodes CAISESAGGKNEQFF.

This clone has only a few counts. The chain carries TRBV28 and TRBJ2-4; 8 bases map to TRBD1. The CDR3 extends over 15 amino acids. J was trimmed by 5 bases and V by 8 bases; bases with no gene match: 11. The germline gives CDR1 MDHEN, CDR2 SYDVKM. CDR3 region: CASAHAKQGENIQYF. CDR3 coding DNA: TGTGCCAGCGCCCACGCCAAACAGGGGGAAAACATTCAGTACTTC.

The chain uses TRBV5-1 and TRBJ2-2, with 7 bases fitting TRBD1. The V gene's germline CDR1 is SGHRS and CDR2 YFSETQ. V trimming: 7 bases; J trimming: 0 bases; junction bases outside the gene matches: 6. CDR3 length: 15 amino acids. CDR3 in DNA: TGCGCCAGCTTGGCTGGACAGGCGAACACCGGGGAGCTGTTTTTT. It encodes CASLAGQANTGELFF.

Worth noting for this clone: Relative to the germline gene, one junction end is altered; a read error may explain this. The V and J genes are TRBV10-3 and TRBJ2-1, with a weak D call TRBD1 (6 bases). Germline CDR1 reads ENHRY; CDR2 reads SYGVKD. The length of the CDR3 is 16 residues. The DNA of the CDR3 is TGTGCCAGCAGTCCCTCTACAGGGAACCCCTACAATGAGCAGTTCTTC. It encodes CASSPSTGNPYNEQFF.

V gene TRBV2 combines with J gene TRBJ2-7; the D gene is possibly TRBD1 (6 bases). The CDR3 extends over 13 amino acids. The V and J ends lost 4 bases and 3 bases respectively, with 10 bases between them. Germline V lookup: CDR1 SNHLY, CDR2 FYNNEI. CDR3 protein: CASSGGQGYEQYF. CDR3 DNA: TGTGCCAGCAGTGGGGGGCAAGGCTACGAGCAGTACTTC. The full variable domain, with the rest looked up from reference TRBV2 and TRBJ2-7, is EPEVTQTPSHQVTQMGQEVILRCVPISNHLYFYWYRQILGQKVEFLVSFYNNEISEKSEIFDDQFSVERPDGSNFTLKIRSTKLEDSAMYFCASSGGQGYEQYFGPGTRLTVT.

This clone appeared a few times. The rearrangement uses TRBV25-1 and TRBJ2-1, with D perhaps TRBD2 (5 bases). This CDR3 spans 10 amino acids. The V end lost 5 bases, the J end lost 9 bases, and 5 bases lay between the germline ends. Germline V gene data show CDR1 as MGHDK and CDR2 as SYGVNS. CDR3 sequence reads: CASSSGEQFF. CDR3 nucleotides: TGTGCCAGCAGTAGCGGTGAGCAGTTCTTC.

In its sample, this clone was seen a few times. The genes are TRBV7-2 and TRBJ2-2, with 12 bases matching TRBD2. This CDR3 spans 16 amino acids. J was trimmed by 7 bases and V by 2 bases; bases with no gene match: 5. The germline gives CDR1 SGHTA, CDR2 FQGNSA. CDR3 protein: CASSLSSGRVGGELFF. DNA for the CDR3: TGTGCCAGCAGCTTATCTAGCGGGAGGGTAGGCGGGGAGCTGTTTTTT.

This clone was counted a few times. J is TRBJ2-3 and V is TRBV7-8; 9 positions agree with TRBD1. The J segment lost 4 bases and the V segment lost 1 base, leaving 12 bases of the junction unmatched. Looked up from germline, CDR1 is SGHVS and CDR2 is FQNEAQ. The CDR3 is 18 amino acids. The CDR3 bases are TGTGCCAGCAGCTTAGGGACAGGGGCGTTTGGGCCGCCAGATACGCAGTATTTT. This translates into CASSLGTGAFGPPDTQYF.

This chain uses TRBV7-2 with TRBJ2-1; 8 bases fit TRBD2. The ends lost 5 bases at V and 8 bases at J; junction bases unmatched: 11. Germline values: CDR1 SGHTA, CDR2 FQGNSA. The CDR3 spans 15 residues. CDR3 region: CASSISGILLYEQFF. The DNA for the CDR3 is TGTGCCAGCAGCATTAGCGGGATTTTACTCTATGAGCAGTTCTTC.

A few counts support this clone. The J gene is TRBJ2-7, the V gene TRBV13; unclear D gene. This CDR3 has 14 residues. Germline CDR1 reads PRHDT; CDR2 reads FYEKMQ (reference sequence). Trimming stripped 0 bases from V and 2 bases from J, with 8 bases between. The CDR3 protein is CASSLGLRTYEQYF. CDR3 DNA: TGTGCCAGCAGCTTAGGCCTGCGCACCTACGAGCAGTACTTC.

The chain recombines TRBV18 with TRBJ1-2, with TRBD1 as a possible D gene (6 bases). Trimming shortened V by 5 bases and J by 8 bases, and 21 bases separated the two germline ends. The germline V gene encodes CDR1 KGHSH and CDR2 LQKENI. The CDR3 spans 15 residues. The DNA of the CDR3 is TGTGCCAGCTCAACTTCACGGGGGGCGCTGGGCGGCTACACCTTC. It codes for CASSTSRGALGGYTF. The full variable domain, with the rest looked up from reference TRBV18 and TRBJ1-2, is NAGVMQNPRHLVRRRGQEARLRCSPMKGHSHVYWYRQLPEEGLKFMVYLQKENIIDESGMPKERFSAEFPKEGPSILRIQQVVRGDSAAYFCASSTSRGALGGYTFGSGTRLTVV.

The V and J genes are TRBV29-1 and TRBJ1-2, with D maybe TRBD1 (5 bases). CDR3 size: 12 residues. Germline values: CDR1 SQVTM, CDR2 ANQGSEA. V was trimmed by 7 bases and J by 6 bases, leaving 15 bases between them. CDR3 coding DNA: TGCAGCGCCGTACGGGGACCTGATGGCTACACCTTC. It codes for CSAVRGPDGYTF.

This clone appeared a few times. CDR3 protein: CSAVGPQETQYF. The DNA for the CDR3 is TGCAGCGCTGTAGGGCCTCAAGAGACCCAGTACTTC. This chain joins TRBV29-1 and TRBJ2-5; D gene ambiguous. Trimming cost V 7 bases and J 2 bases, with 11 bases left between them. Germline assignment: CDR1 SQVTM and CDR2 ANQGSEA. The CDR3 runs 12 residues.

The V gene is TRBV6-1, the J gene TRBJ2-7, with D perhaps being TRBD1 or TRBD2 (5 bases each). This CDR3 is built from 12 residues. The V end lost 1 base, the J end lost 7 bases, and 8 bases lay between the germline ends. Germline lookup yields CDR1 MNHNS and CDR2 SASEGT. The CDR3 protein is CASSEGGWEQYF. DNA of the CDR3: TGTGCCAGCAGTGAAGGGGGGTGGGAGCAGTACTTC.